The next 24 T cell receptor beta chains were all read from a single sample in a study of blood T cell repertoires in COVID-19. Assay used: immunoSEQ multiplex PCR; TCRdb lists only in-frame clones, some missing. Altogether about 59,000 clones are present, roughly 78% being singletons, with the ten largest covering around 3.2%. Sequencing was carried out using peripheral blood. All receptors come from a man in his 60s with acute or convalescent COVID-19.

The chain couples TRBV5-1 to TRBJ2-7, with 8 positions matching TRBD1. The V gene end was trimmed by 6 bases and the J gene end by 5 bases; junction bases not matched to a gene: 13. The CDR3 sequence is 15 residues long. The germline V gene encodes CDR1 SGHRS and CDR2 YFSETQ. This CDR3 reads CASTLGQGLWDEQYF. The CDR3 coding sequence is TGCGCCAGCACCCTCGGACAGGGCCTTTGGGACGAGCAGTACTTC.

This rearrangement joins TRBV9 to TRBJ2-1; 9 bases agree with TRBD2. Germline CDR1 and CDR2: SGDLS and YYNGEE. The CDR3 runs 14 residues. V gave up 5 bases and J gave up 5 bases; unmatched junction bases: 5. The CDR3 DNA reads TGTGCCAGCAGTTATAGCGGGAGCAACAATGAGCAGTTCTTC. Translation gives CASSYSGSNNEQFF.

This sequence joins TRBV6-5 and TRBJ2-2; 7 bases fit TRBD2. CDR1 is MNHEY and CDR2 is SVGAGI in the germline V gene. J lost 1 base, V lost 4 bases, and 6 bases had no gene match. The CDR3 has 16 residues. The CDR3 protein is CASSWIAGLNTGELFF. CDR3 DNA sequence: TGTGCCAGCAGTTGGATAGCGGGCTTGAACACCGGGGAGCTGTTTTTT.

This sequence joins TRBV18 and TRBJ2-1; 9 bases align to TRBD2. Germline-derived CDR1 and CDR2 are KGHSH and LQKENI. This CDR3 is built from 15 residues. Trimming cost V 6 bases and J 7 bases; bases outside gene matches: 10. CDR3 in amino acids: CASSPYVAGVNEQFF. The CDR3 DNA follows: TGTGCCAGCTCCCCCTATGTAGCGGGAGTGAATGAGCAGTTCTTC.

The CDR3 sequence is CASSLGLAENNEQFF. In DNA form, the CDR3 reads TGTGCCAGCAGCTTAGGGCTAGCGGAAAACAATGAGCAGTTCTTC. V gene TRBV7-9 combines with J gene TRBJ2-1, with 7 bases identical to TRBD2. The V gene's germline CDR1 is SEHNR and CDR2 FQNEAQ (reference sequence). CDR3 length: 15 residues. V trimming: 1 base; J trimming: 5 bases; junction bases outside the gene matches: 5.

The J gene is TRBJ2-2, the V gene TRBV6-5; weak D call: TRBD1 (5 bases). V was pared by 1 base and J by 6 bases, with 12 bases between. The germline CDR1 and CDR2 sequences are MNHEY and SVGAGI. The CDR3 is made up of 15 amino acids. The CDR3 here is CASSYLRGLSGELFF. CDR3 sequence (DNA): TGTGCCAGCAGTTACTTAAGGGGATTATCCGGGGAGCTGTTTTTT.

This clone was seen a handful of times. The chain recombines TRBV7-3 with TRBJ2-6; weak D call: TRBD1 (6 bases). CDR3 size: 15 residues. Trimming stripped 4 bases from V and 3 bases from J, with 10 bases between. CDR1 SGHTA and CDR2 FQGTGA come from the germline V gene. CDR3 nucleotides: TGTGCCAGCAGCTCGAACAGGGATGGGGCCAACGTCCTGACTTTC. It encodes CASSSNRDGANVLTF.

The chain employs TRBV19 and TRBJ2-7; TRBD1 matches 9 bases. The J segment lost 1 base and the V segment lost 10 bases, leaving 11 bases of the junction unmatched. The CDR3 loop spans 15 amino acids. Germline CDR1 and CDR2: LNHDA and SQIVND (reference sequence). The chain's CDR3 is CATRAGTGPSYEQYF. The CDR3 DNA reads TGTGCCACCCGGGCGGGGACAGGGCCATCCTACGAGCAGTACTTC. The full variable domain, completed using reference TRBV19 and TRBJ2-7, is DGGITQSPKYLFRKEGQNVTLSCEQNLNHDAMYWYRQDPGQGLRLIYYSQIVNDFQKGDIAEGYSVSREKKESFPLTVTSAQKNPTAFYLCATRAGTGPSYEQYFGPGTRLTVT.

This chain connects TRBV13 to TRBJ2-7; 8 bases align to TRBD2. Germline V CDR1 and CDR2: PRHDT, FYEKMQ (reference sequence). This CDR3 is built from 15 residues. V lost 5 bases, J lost 1 base, and 7 bases stayed unmatched. For the CDR3, the DNA is TGTGCCAGCAGCCGACGGAGCGGGGGTTCCTACGAGCAGTACTTC. Translated: CASSRRSGGSYEQYF.

This clone was seen once. This chain links TRBV20-1 with TRBJ1-1; no definite D call. CDR3 size: 13 residues. CDR1 and CDR2 (germline): DFQATT, SNEGSKA (reference sequence). V lost 3 bases, J lost 3 bases, and 11 bases lay in between. CDR3 coding DNA: TGCAGTGCTAGTTCGCAGGTAGACACTGAAGCTTTCTTT. Translated, it gives CSASSQVDTEAFF.

This clone was detected only a few times. The rearrangement uses TRBV4-2 and TRBJ1-1; D might be TRBD1 (5 bases). The CDR3 totals 13 residues. The V end was cut by 6 bases, the J end by 5 bases, with 13 bases between. Germline V gives CDR1 LGHNA, CDR2 YNFKEQ. The CDR3 loop is CASSPSRGTEAFF. The CDR3 nucleotides read TGTGCCAGCAGTCCAAGTCGGGGGACTGAAGCTTTCTTT.

The rearrangement joins TRBV7-3 to TRBJ1-1; D is possibly TRBD1 (5 bases). V was shortened by 5 bases and J by 11 bases, with 18 bases between the two germline ends. This CDR3 has 13 amino acids. Germline V lookup: CDR1 SGHTA, CDR2 FQGTGA. CDR3 in amino acids: CASSPRQGGLAFF. The CDR3 DNA reads TGTGCCAGCAGCCCAAGGCAGGGTGGGCTCGCTTTCTTT. Together with reference TRBV7-3 and TRBJ1-1, the CDR3 gives the full variable domain: GAGVSQTPSNKVTEKGKYVELRCDPISGHTALYWYRQSLGQGPEFLIYFQGTGAADDSGLPNDRFFAVRPEGSVSTLKIQRTERGDSAVYLCASSPRQGGLAFFGQGTRLTVV.

This clone was counted once. This chain joins TRBV7-2 and TRBJ2-7; a weak D match, TRBD2 (6 bases). Germline V lookup: CDR1 SGHTA, CDR2 FQGNSA. CDR3 length: 14 amino acids. V was clipped by 0 bases and J by 6 bases, with 12 bases between them. The CDR3, as DNA: TGTGCCAGCAGCTTAGCAGTGCAGGGAGGCGAGCAGTACTTC. This codes for CASSLAVQGGEQYF.

This chain links TRBV29-1 with TRBJ2-1; 14 nucleotides line up with TRBD2. There are 13 residues in the CDR3. V dropped 5 bases and J dropped 10; count of bases not matched to a gene: 4. The germline V gene has CDR1 SQVTM and CDR2 ANQGSEA. In nucleotides, the CDR3 is TGCAGCGTTCGACTAGCGGGAGGGTGGGAGCAGTTCTTC. Protein: CSVRLAGGWEQFF.

This chain links TRBV5-1 with TRBJ1-2; maybe TRBD1 (6 bases). CDR3 size: 13 residues. Germline CDR1 SGHRS, CDR2 YFSETQ. The V end was cut by 3 bases, the J end by 4 bases, with 10 bases between. This chain's CDR3 is CASSSTGSYGYTF. CDR3 sequence (DNA): TGCGCCAGCAGCTCAACAGGGAGCTATGGCTACACCTTC.

V and J are TRBV28 and TRBJ1-6; maybe TRBD1 (6 bases). The CDR3 has 15 amino acids. Germline V CDR1 and CDR2: MDHEN, SYDVKM. The V gene lost 6 bases and the J gene lost 1 base, with 10 bases spanning the gap. The CDR3 bases are TGTGCCAGCAGGAGGGGGGGGTCCTATAATTCACCCCTCCACTTT. Its protein product is CASRRGGSYNSPLHF. The full variable domain, its missing parts supplied by reference TRBV28 and TRBJ1-6, is DVKVTQSSRYLVKRTGEKVFLECVQDMDHENMFWYRQDPGLGLRLIYFSYDVKMKEKGDIPEGYSVSREKKERFSLILESASTNQTSMYLCASRRGGSYNSPLHFGNGTRLTVT.

This chain's CDR3 is CASSPQDRGSGNTIYF. Here the CDR3 DNA reads TGTGCCAGCAGTCCACAAGACAGGGGCTCTGGAAACACCATATATTTT. The chain couples TRBV7-2 to TRBJ1-3; TRBD1 agrees at 8 bases. Germline V gene sequence: CDR1 SGHTA, CDR2 FQGNSA. The CDR3 loop spans 16 amino acids. The J segment lost 0 bases and the V segment lost 6 bases, leaving 7 bases of the junction unmatched.

CDR3: CASSPLGLAGVLPGNEQFF. The CDR3 DNA is TGTGCCAGCAGCCCCTTGGGACTAGCGGGAGTTCTCCCCGGCAATGAGCAGTTCTTC. The chain links TRBV7-3 to TRBJ2-1; 14 nucleotides line up with TRBD2. The CDR3 contains 19 residues. Germline loops: CDR1 SGHTA, CDR2 FQGTGA. The junction had 15 bases not matched to a gene; V was cut back by 5 bases and J by 6 bases.

This clone was counted between two and nine times. The chain carries TRBV19 and TRBJ1-2; a possible D gene is TRBD1 (5 bases). The V gene lost 7 bases and the J gene lost 2 bases, with 8 bases spanning the gap. The germline gives CDR1 LNHDA, CDR2 SQIVND (reference sequence). This CDR3 is built from 12 residues. The CDR3 region has the DNA TGTGCCAGTATCGGGGGGAACTATGGCTACACCTTC. Its protein is CASIGGNYGYTF.

This sequence joins TRBV2 and TRBJ1-4, with no clear D. CDR3 length equals 13 residues. Germline V CDR1 and CDR2: SNHLY, FYNNEI. Trimming stripped 4 bases from V and 8 bases from J, with 11 bases between. The CDR3 bases are TGTGCCAGCAGTGCCGGGATTAACGAAAAACTGTTTTTT. Protein product: CASSAGINEKLFF.

This clone showed up just a few times. V and J are TRBV11-2 and TRBJ1-5, with D tentatively TRBD1 (6 bases). The V gene's germline CDR1 is SGHAT and CDR2 FQNNGV. The CDR3 loop spans 15 amino acids. V was cut by 0 bases and J by 4 bases, with 10 bases left in between. The CDR3 loop is CASSLEGRGNQPQHF. CDR3 DNA: TGTGCCAGCAGCTTAGAGGGGAGGGGGAATCAGCCCCAGCATTTT.

This clone came up once. This rearrangement joins TRBV5-8 to TRBJ2-2; 9 bases map to TRBD1. This CDR3 has 17 residues. V shed 4 bases, J shed 4 bases, and the junction held 11 bases outside the gene matches. Looked up from germline, CDR1 is SGHTS and CDR2 is YDEGEE. CDR3 protein: CASSRFSGQGVTGELFF. CDR3 DNA: TGTGCCAGCAGCCGATTCTCGGGACAGGGAGTCACCGGGGAGCTGTTTTTT.

This clone was seen once. The chain combines TRBV20-1 with TRBJ1-2; D is unclear. V lost 3 bases to trimming and J lost 4 bases, with 6 bases between them. Germline assignment: CDR1 DFQATT and CDR2 SNEGSKA (reference sequence). This CDR3 is built from 11 residues. CDR3 DNA: TGCAGTGCTAGGCCCAGCTATGGCTACACCTTC. Protein product: CSARPSYGYTF.

The chain combines TRBV4-1 with TRBJ2-2; TRBD2 agrees at 12 bases. This CDR3 has 17 residues. V gave up 5 bases and J gave up 5 bases; unmatched junction bases: 9. Germline V gene data show CDR1 as MGHRA and CDR2 as YSYEKL. The CDR3, as DNA: TGCGCCAGCAGCGCCCGACTAGCGGGAGTTATTACCGGGGAGCTGTTTTTT. Encoded protein: CASSARLAGVITGELFF.